Listed here is a single TCR beta chain. The antigen remains unidentified. Donors counted as nominally healthy when sampled, yet unrecorded immune exposures were likely. This sample is drawn from a study of cytomegalovirus exposure and HLA in healthy donors. At the level of the study: Ancestry clustering placed more than 65% of 350 to 500 genotyped donors in the Caucasian-associated cluster. Study findings and constraints: Reports showed the classifier diagnosing cytomegalovirus status with high specificity and sensitivity.

CDR1 is MGHRA and CDR2 is YSYEKL in the germline V gene. This CDR3 region has 14 residues. Deletions cut 0 bases from V and 3 bases from J, with 8 bases between. In the PCR, 60 Vbeta and 13 Jbeta primers were used. Profiling relied on immunoSEQ multiplex PCR, and the TCRdb table lists in-frame clones only, not all of them. The data hold about 180,000 clones, with 55% to 75% observed a single time. This receptor was obtained from a human donor in good health. This chain connects TRBV4-1 to TRBJ1-2; a weak D match, TRBD1 (6 bases). Source material: PBMCs. The CDR3 is CASSQEGADYGYTF. Here the CDR3 DNA reads TGCGCCAGCAGCCAAGAGGGGGCCGACTATGGCTACACCTTC.